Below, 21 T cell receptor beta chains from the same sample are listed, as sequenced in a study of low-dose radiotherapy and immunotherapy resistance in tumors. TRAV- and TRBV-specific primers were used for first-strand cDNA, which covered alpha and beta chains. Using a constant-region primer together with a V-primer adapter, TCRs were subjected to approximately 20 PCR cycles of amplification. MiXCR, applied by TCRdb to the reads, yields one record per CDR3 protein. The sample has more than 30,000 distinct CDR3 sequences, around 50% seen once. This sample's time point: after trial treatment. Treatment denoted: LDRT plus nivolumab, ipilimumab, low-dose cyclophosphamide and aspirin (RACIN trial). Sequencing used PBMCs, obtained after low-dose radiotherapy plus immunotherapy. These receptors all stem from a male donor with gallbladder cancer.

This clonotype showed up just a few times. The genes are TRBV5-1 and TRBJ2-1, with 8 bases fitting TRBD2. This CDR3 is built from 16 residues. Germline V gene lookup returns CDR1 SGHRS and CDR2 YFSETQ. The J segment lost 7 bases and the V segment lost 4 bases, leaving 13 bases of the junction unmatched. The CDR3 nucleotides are TGCGCCAGCAGCCTTCAGCGGGGGTTCGGGTATAATGAGCAGTTCTTC. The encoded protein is CASSLQRGFGYNEQFF.

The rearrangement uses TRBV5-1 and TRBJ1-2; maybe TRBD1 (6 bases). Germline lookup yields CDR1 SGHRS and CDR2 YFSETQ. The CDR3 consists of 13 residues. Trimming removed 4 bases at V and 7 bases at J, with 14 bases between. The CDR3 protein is CASSPNRERGYTF. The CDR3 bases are TGCGCCAGCAGCCCGAACAGGGAGCGTGGCTACACCTTC.

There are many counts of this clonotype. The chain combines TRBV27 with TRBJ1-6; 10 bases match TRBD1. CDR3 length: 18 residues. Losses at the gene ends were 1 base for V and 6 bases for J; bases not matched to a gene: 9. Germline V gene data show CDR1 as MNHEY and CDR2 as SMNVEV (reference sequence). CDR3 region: CASSLLPSGQGVNSPLHF. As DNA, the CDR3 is TGTGCCAGCAGTTTATTGCCGTCCGGACAGGGGGTTAATTCACCCCTCCACTTT.

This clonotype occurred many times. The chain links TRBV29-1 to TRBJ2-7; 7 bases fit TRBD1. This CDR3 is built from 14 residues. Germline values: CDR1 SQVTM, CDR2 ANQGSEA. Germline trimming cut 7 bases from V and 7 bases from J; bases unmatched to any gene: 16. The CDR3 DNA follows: TGCAGCGCCATCGGGGCATTAGGGGGCAGGGAGCAGTACTTC. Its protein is CSAIGALGGREQYF.

CDR3: CASSISGNTEAFF. The CDR3 nucleotides are TGTGCCAGTAGTATCTCTGGGAACACTGAAGCTTTCTTT. The chain joins TRBV19 to TRBJ1-1; no definite D call. The ends were cut back, 3 bases at V and 1 base at J, with 6 bases in the middle. This CDR3 contains 13 residues. Germline V CDR1 and CDR2: LNHDA, SQIVND (reference sequence). Complete variable domain (other parts from reference TRBV19 and TRBJ1-1): DGGITQSPKYLFRKEGQNVTLSCEQNLNHDAMYWYRQDPGQGLRLIYYSQIVNDFQKGDIAEGYSVSREKKESFPLTVTSAQKNPTAFYLCASSISGNTEAFFGQGTRLTVV.

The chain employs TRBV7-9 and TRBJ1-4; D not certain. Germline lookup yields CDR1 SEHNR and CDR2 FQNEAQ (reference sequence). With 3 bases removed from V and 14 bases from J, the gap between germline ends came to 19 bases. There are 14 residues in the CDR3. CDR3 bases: TGTGCCAGCAGCTTTGGGCAGTCCCGCCACTCTCTGTTTTTT. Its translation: CASSFGQSRHSLFF.

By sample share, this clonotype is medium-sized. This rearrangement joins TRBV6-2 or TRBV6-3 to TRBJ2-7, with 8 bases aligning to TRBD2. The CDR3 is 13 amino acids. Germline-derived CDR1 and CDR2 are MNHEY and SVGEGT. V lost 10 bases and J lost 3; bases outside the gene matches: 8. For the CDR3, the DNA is TGTGCCACGACAAGCGGGGGTCACTACGAGCAGTACTTC. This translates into CATTSGGHYEQYF.

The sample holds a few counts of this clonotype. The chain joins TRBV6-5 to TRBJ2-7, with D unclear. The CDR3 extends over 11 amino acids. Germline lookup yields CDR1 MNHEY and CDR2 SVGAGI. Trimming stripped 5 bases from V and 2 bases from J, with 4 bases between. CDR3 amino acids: CASSTPYEQYF. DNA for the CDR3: TGTGCCAGCAGTACTCCCTACGAGCAGTACTTC.

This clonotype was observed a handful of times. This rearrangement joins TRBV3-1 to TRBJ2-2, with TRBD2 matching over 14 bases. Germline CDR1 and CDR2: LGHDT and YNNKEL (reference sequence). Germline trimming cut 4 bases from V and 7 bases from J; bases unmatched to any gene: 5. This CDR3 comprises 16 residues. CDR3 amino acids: CASSLTSGGAGGELFF. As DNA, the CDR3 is TGTGCCAGCAGCCTGACTAGCGGGGGGGCTGGCGGGGAGCTGTTTTTT.

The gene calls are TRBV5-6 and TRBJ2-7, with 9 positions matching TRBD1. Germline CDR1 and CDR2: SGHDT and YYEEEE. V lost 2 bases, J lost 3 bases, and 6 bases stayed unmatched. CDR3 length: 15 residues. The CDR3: CASSFSGQGYYEQYF. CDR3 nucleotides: TGTGCCAGCAGCTTCTCGGGACAGGGATACTACGAGCAGTACTTC.

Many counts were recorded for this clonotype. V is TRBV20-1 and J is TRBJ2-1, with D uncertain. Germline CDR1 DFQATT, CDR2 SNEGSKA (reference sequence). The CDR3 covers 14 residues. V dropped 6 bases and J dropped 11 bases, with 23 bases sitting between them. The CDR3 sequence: CSATDRTERVKQFF. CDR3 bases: TGCAGTGCAACGGACCGAACTGAAAGGGTGAAGCAGTTCTTC.

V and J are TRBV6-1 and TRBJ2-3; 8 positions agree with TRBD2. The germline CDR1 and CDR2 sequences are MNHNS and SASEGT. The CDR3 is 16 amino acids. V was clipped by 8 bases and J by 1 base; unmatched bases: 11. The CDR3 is CASLSSGGPGTDTQYF. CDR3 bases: TGTGCCAGCTTGTCTTCGGGGGGGCCTGGCACAGATACGCAGTATTTT.

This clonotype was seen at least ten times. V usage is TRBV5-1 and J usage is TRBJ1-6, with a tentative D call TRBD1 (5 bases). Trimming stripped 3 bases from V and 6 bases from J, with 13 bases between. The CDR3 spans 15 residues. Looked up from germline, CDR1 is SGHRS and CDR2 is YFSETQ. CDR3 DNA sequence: TGCGCCAGCAGCTCCACCGGACAAGTTAATTCACCCCTCCACTTT. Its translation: CASSSTGQVNSPLHF.

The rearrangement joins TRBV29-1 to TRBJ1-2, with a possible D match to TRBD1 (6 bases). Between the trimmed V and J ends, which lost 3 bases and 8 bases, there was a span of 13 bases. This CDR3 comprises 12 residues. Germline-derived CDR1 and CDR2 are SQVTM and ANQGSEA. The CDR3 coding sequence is TGCAGCGTTGAGGCGAGGGGGAGCGGCTACACCTTC. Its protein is CSVEARGSGYTF.

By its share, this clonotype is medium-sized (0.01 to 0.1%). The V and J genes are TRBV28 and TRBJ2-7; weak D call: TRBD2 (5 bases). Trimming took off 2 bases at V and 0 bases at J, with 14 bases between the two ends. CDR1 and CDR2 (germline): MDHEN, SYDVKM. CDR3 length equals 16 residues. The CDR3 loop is CASSLGLDASSYEQYF. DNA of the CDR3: TGTGCCAGCAGTTTAGGACTGGACGCGAGCTCCTACGAGCAGTACTTC. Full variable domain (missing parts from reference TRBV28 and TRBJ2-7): DVKVTQSSRYLVKRTGEKVFLECVQDMDHENMFWYRQDPGLGLRLIYFSYDVKMKEKGDIPEGYSVSREKKERFSLILESASTNQTSMYLCASSLGLDASSYEQYFGPGTRLTVT.

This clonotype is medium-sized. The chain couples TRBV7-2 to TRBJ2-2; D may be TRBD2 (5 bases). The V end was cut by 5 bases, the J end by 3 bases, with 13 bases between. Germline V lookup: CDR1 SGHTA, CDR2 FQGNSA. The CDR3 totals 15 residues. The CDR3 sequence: CASSPGVTDTGELFF. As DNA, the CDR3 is TGTGCCAGCAGCCCCGGGGTAACGGACACCGGGGAGCTGTTTTTT.

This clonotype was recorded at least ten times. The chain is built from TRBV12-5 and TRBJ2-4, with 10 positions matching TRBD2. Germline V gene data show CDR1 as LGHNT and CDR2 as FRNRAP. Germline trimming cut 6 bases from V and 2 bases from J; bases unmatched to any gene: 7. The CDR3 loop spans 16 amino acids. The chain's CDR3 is CASGTLAGLTKNIQYF. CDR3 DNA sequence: TGTGCTAGTGGAACACTAGCGGGGTTAACCAAAAACATTCAGTACTTC.

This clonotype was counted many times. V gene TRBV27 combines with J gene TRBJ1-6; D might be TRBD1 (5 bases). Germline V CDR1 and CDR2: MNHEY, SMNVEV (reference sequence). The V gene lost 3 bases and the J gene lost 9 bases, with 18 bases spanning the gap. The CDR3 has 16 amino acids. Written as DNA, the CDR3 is TGTGCCAGCAGTTTCCTAGGGGCCACCAGCGGTTCACCCCTCCACTTT. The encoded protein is CASSFLGATSGSPLHF.

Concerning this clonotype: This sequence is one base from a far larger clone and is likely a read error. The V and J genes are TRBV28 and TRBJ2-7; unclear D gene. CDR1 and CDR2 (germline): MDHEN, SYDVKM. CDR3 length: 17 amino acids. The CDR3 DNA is TGTGTCAGCAGTTTGTTGGCTTCTTTAAAAGGCTCCTACGAGCAGTACTTC. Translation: CVSSLLASLKGSYEQYF.

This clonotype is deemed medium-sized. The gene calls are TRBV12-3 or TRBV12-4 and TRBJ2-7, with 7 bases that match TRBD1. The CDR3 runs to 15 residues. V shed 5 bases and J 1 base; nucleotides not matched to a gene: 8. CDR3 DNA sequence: TGTGCCAGCAGTGCCCGGGACAGAGAGTCCTACGAGCAGTACTTC. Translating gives CASSARDRESYEQYF.

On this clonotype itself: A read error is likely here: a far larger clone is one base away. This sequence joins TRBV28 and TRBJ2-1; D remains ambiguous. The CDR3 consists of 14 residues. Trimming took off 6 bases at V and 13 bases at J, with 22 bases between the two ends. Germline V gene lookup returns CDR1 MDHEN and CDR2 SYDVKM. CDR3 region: CASSPPAYQETQFF. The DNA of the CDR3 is TGTGCCAGCAGCCCGCCGGCGTACCAAGAGACCCAGTTCTTC.